This TCR beta chain was captured in a study of blood T cell repertoires in COVID-19 (TCRdb year 2020). Describing the broader study: Collaborator samples came from the United States, Italy and Spain and covered acute and convalescent phases of COVID-19. Subjects who had been exposed to COVID-19, were actively infected with it, or had recovered from it provided the deeply sampled blood TCRbeta repertoires that made up the dataset. Samples came from the ongoing ImmuneRACE study (first 160 participants) plus 1,254 subjects from 6 global collaborators. Sample metadata almost always included a de-identified subject ID, COVID-19 status, age in years and sex. Where available, HLA class I and class II types were obtained from metadata supplied by the sample provider rather than from assay-based typing. The repertoires were released in a freely available public database intended as a resource for research on the immune response to SARS-CoV-2. The prospective study material was composed of cDNA or gDNA derived from T cells, B-cell-depleted T cells, or PBMCs.

Points the paper makes about the study in general: How much clinical and demographic metadata was included differed by source and by participant, and the metadata was provided uncurated.

There are a few counts of this clone. No antigen is known for it. No qualities accompany the bases; no much larger clone lies one base away. The immunoSEQ Assay, a bias-controlled multiplex PCR, was used to amplify TCRbeta CDR3 regions from genomic DNA. In the authors' own workflow: The number of nucleated cells in each sample was estimated from the amplification of reference gene primers within the assay. Sequence reads were collapsed and filtered to measure the absolute abundance of every unique TCRbeta CDR3 rearrangement. For each sample, productive Simpson clonality was calculated as the square root of Simpson's diversity index over productive rearrangements. In TCRdb, the immuneACCESS table is reduced to in-frame sequences with V and J assigned. These tables do not hold every clone; where another copy was compared, an unresolved V gene accounts for under half, and the others remain unexplained. V and J calls and clone size are as listed in that table; D and trimming were resolved from the DNA. The sample contains about 280,000 clones, roughly 85% of them found a single time. The ten top clones hold 5% to 6.5% of the sample.

Collaborating institutions collected whole blood in K2EDTA tubes following their own protocols. For TCRbeta analysis, collaborators shipped samples in one of three forms: frozen whole blood, isolated PBMCs, or DNA extracted from either of those sample types. Cut back by 2 bases and 2 bases, the V and J ends lie 6 bases apart. Counted from cysteine to phenylalanine, this CDR3 has 13 amino acids. This entry keeps only the CDR3 DNA: 39 bases, framed from base 1. In the germline V gene (reference sequence), CDR1 corresponds to SEHNR and CDR2 to FQNEAQ. The sample was peripheral blood. The V and J segments used are TRBV7-9 and TRBJ1-2; the D gene is unclear. The origin of this receptor is a man in his fifties with active or convalescent COVID-19. The nucleotide sequence reads TGTGCCAGCAGCTTATGGCAGAACTATGGCTACACCTTC. It is translated as CASSLWQNYGYTF.